This T cell receptor beta chain was recovered during a study of regulatory T cells in long-lasting Graves disease. Trimming took 4 bases from V and 5 from J, leaving 8 bases between them. The germline V gene has CDR1 SGHNT and CDR2 YENEEA. The CDR3 sequence is 13 residues long. Combining iRepertoire HTBI primers with Arm-PCR of CDR3 regions, the authors built TCR beta libraries. TCRdb independently ran MiXCR on the multiplex PCR reads; one entry per CDR3 protein. Of roughly 500,000 distinct CDR3 sequences listed, about 20% were seen once; the top ten hold about an eighth. Broader study findings: Patients whose Graves' disease persisted exhibited lower TCR diversity than those newly diagnosed. Among samples with persistent disease, TRBV28, TRBJ1-2 and TRBJ2-5 were favored.

This clonotype occurred a few times. Its antigen remains unidentified. Time point defined: persistent/refractory GD, antithyroid drugs over 5 years with positive TRAb. RNA from PBMCs was the source of the TCR library. Specimen: peripheral blood mononuclear cells (PBMCs), collected when the disease was refractory, from a patient treated with antithyroid drugs. The TCR originated in a female donor with Graves disease. This sequence joins TRBV11-3 and TRBJ2-2; D remains unclear. Here the CDR3 reads CASSYETTGELFF. In nucleotides, the CDR3 is TGTGCCAGCAGCTACGAAACTACCGGGGAGCTGTTTTTT. The whole variable domain, remainder taken from reference TRBV11-3 and TRBJ2-2, is EAGVVQSPRYKIIEKKQPVAFWCNPISGHNTLYWYLQNLGQGPELLIRYENEEAVDDSQLPKDRFSAERLKGVDSTLKIQPAELGDSAVYLCASSYETTGELFFGEGSRLTVL.